The 10 T cell receptor beta chains below come from one sample, sequenced in a study of patients and donors after allogeneic stem cell transplantation. From the RT-PCR reads, TCRdb called clonotypes with MiXCR, one entry per CDR3 protein. The data show 160,000 or so distinct CDR3 sequences, 24% seen once. Sequenced input: blood, either unsorted or a sorted T cell fraction (not recorded which). All receptors come from a human donor who was either an allogeneic HSCT recipient or a stem cell or donor lymphocyte infusion donor (not recorded which). It is not recorded whose cells these are; they may come from a transplant donor.

The chain joins TRBV14 to TRBJ2-1; 9 nucleotides line up with TRBD2. V lost 0 bases to trimming and J lost 8 bases; unmatched junction nucleotides: 5. This CDR3 comprises 15 residues. Germline assignment: CDR1 SGHDN and CDR2 FVKESK. The CDR3, as DNA: TGTGCCAGCAGCCAAGACGGACTAGCGAGGGATGAGCAGTTCTTC. This codes for CASSQDGLARDEQFF.

The rearrangement uses TRBV5-1 and TRBJ2-1; the D is unclear. Germline CDR1 SGHRS, CDR2 YFSETQ. Trimming took 0 bases from V and 6 from J, leaving 7 bases between them. The CDR3 extends over 13 amino acids. In DNA, the CDR3 is TGCGCCAGCAGCTTGGAGGGCCTCAATGAGCAGTTCTTC. Translated: CASSLEGLNEQFF.

V is TRBV5-1 and J is TRBJ1-1, with TRBD1 matching 7 bases. The junction had 4 bases not matched to a gene; V was cut back by 4 bases and J by 1 base. Germline CDR1 SGHRS, CDR2 YFSETQ. There are 14 residues in the CDR3. CDR3 loop: CASSKGTANTEAFF. CDR3 nucleotide sequence: TGCGCCAGCAGCAAAGGGACAGCGAACACTGAAGCTTTCTTT.

This clonotype has at least ten counts. V usage is TRBV6-6 and J usage is TRBJ2-7, with D perhaps TRBD1 (5 bases). The V and J ends lost 2 bases and 2 bases respectively, with 10 bases between them. CDR3 length: 14 residues. From germline, CDR1 is MNHNY and CDR2 SVGAGI (reference sequence). As DNA, the CDR3 is TGTGCCAGCAGTTACCCCGACAGCGCCTACGAGCAGTACTTC. It is translated as CASSYPDSAYEQYF.

The genes are TRBV19 and TRBJ1-1, with a possible D match to TRBD1 (6 bases). CDR1 LNHDA and CDR2 SQIVND come from the germline V gene (reference sequence). V lost 2 bases, J lost 8 bases, and 9 bases lay in between. The CDR3 has 12 amino acids. This CDR3 reads CASSIWGTEAFF. CDR3 DNA: TGTGCCAGTAGTATATGGGGGACAGAAGCTTTCTTT.

V is TRBV15 and J is TRBJ1-3; D gene uncertain. CDR3 size: 13 residues. V was pared by 5 bases and J by 0 bases, with 5 bases between. Per the germline V gene, CDR1 is LNHNV and CDR2 is YYDKDF (reference sequence). CDR3 sequence: CATSFGSGNTIYF. The CDR3 region has the DNA TGTGCCACCAGCTTTGGCTCTGGAAACACCATATATTTT.

The chain couples TRBV12-3 or TRBV12-4 to TRBJ2-3, with TRBD1 matching 8 bases. This CDR3 comprises 17 residues. The V and J ends lost 6 bases and 2 bases, in that order; junction bases with no gene match: 13. CDR3 sequence: CASSPRTGYGDTDTQYF. The DNA of the CDR3 is TGTGCCAGCAGCCCACGGACAGGGTACGGGGACACAGATACGCAGTATTTT.

This clonotype was counted at least ten times. V and J are TRBV29-1 and TRBJ1-1; 9 bases line up with TRBD1. With 7 bases clipped from V and 3 bases from J, the junction kept 9 bases outside the gene matches. Germline assignment: CDR1 SQVTM and CDR2 ANQGSEA. The CDR3 totals 14 residues. The CDR3 nucleotides read TGCAGCGCCGGAAGGACAGGGGTGGACACTGAAGCTTTCTTT. Protein sequence: CSAGRTGVDTEAFF. The variable domain in full, with the rest retrieved from reference TRBV29-1 and TRBJ1-1, is SAVISQKPSRDICQRGTSLTIQCQVDSQVTMMFWYRQQPGQSLTLIATANQGSEATYESGFVIDKFPISRPNLTFSTLTVSNMSPEDSSIYLCSAGRTGVDTEAFFGQGTRLTVV.

V gene TRBV12-5 combines with J gene TRBJ2-5; weak D call: TRBD2 (6 bases). The CDR3 has 14 residues. V gave up 6 bases and J gave up 0 bases, with 11 bases separating them. CDR1 LGHNT and CDR2 FRNRAP come from the germline V gene. CDR3 coding DNA: TGTGCTAGTGGCTGGCGGGGTAACCAAGAGACCCAGTACTTC. This translates into CASGWRGNQETQYF.

Concerning this clonotype: A read error may produce the germline difference seen at one junction end. V gene TRBV24-1 combines with J gene TRBJ1-5; D is uncertain. CDR1 KGHDR and CDR2 SFDVKD come from the germline V gene. The CDR3 runs to 12 residues. The CDR3 sequence is CATGDFNQPQHF. In nucleotides, the CDR3 is TGTGCCACCGGTGACTTCAATCAGCCCCAGCATTTT.